The rows below give T cell receptor beta chains drawn from one sample of a study of healthy donors' naive CD4 and CD8 T cells. TCRdb re-called the reads through MiXCR, storing one row per CDR3 protein. Of about 180,000 distinct CDR3 sequences in the sample, under 85% were seen once. The sequenced sample consisted of naive CD4+ and CD8+ T cells sorted from blood, pooled from several donors. Source of these receptors: a pool of human donors in good health; the sample pools cells from several healthy donors. CDR3s include the opening cysteine and the closing phenylalanine or tryptophan. Fields, in order: D gene, clone size, V gene, J gene, CDR3 DNA, CDR3 protein. The D gene is left open where the match is weak. A row's size may be missing; if present it is once, few, many or a size class.

D gene: .
clone size: .
V gene: TRBV2
J gene: TRBJ2-1
CDR3 DNA: TGTGCCAGCAGGGACGAACAGGGTAGACACAATGAGCAGTTCTTC
CDR3 protein: CASRDEQGRHNEQFF

D gene: TRBD1
clone size: few
V gene: TRBV19
J gene: TRBJ1-5
CDR3 DNA: TGTGCCAGTAGTATTCCAGGGGGCCTGGCTCAGCCCCAGCATTTT
CDR3 protein: CASSIPGGLAQPQHF

D gene: TRBD1
clone size: .
V gene: TRBV29-1
J gene: TRBJ1-2
CDR3 DNA: TGCAGCGTTGCGGGGACAGGGTACGGCTACACCTTC
CDR3 protein: CSVAGTGYGYTF

D gene: TRBD2
clone size: .
V gene: TRBV7-2
J gene: TRBJ2-3
CDR3 DNA: TGTGCCAGCAGCGGAAAACTAGCGGGAATTAGCACAGATACGCAGTATTTT
CDR3 protein: CASSGKLAGISTDTQYF

D gene: .
clone size: .
V gene: TRBV4-2
J gene: TRBJ2-2
CDR3 DNA: TGTGCCAGCGCCGGAGGTTCCGGGGAGCTGTTTTTT
CDR3 protein: CASAGGSGELFF

D gene: .
clone size: .
V gene: TRBV18
J gene: TRBJ1-1
CDR3 DNA: TGTGCCAGCTCACCGTGGGCACAGAACACTGAAGCTTTCTTT
CDR3 protein: CASSPWAQNTEAFF

D gene: .
clone size: .
V gene: TRBV6-5
J gene: TRBJ2-5
CDR3 DNA: TGTGCCAGCACCACACAAGAGACCCAGTACTTC
CDR3 protein: CASTTQETQYF

D gene: .
clone size: .
V gene: TRBV6-5
J gene: TRBJ1-1
CDR3 DNA: TGTGCCAGCAGTTACTCGGCCTTAAACACTGAAGCTTTCTTT
CDR3 protein: CASSYSALNTEAFF

D gene: TRBD1
clone size: .
V gene: TRBV6-5
J gene: TRBJ1-1
CDR3 DNA: TGTGCCAGCAATCCCCCGGGACAGGGGTTCACTGAAGCTTTCTTT
CDR3 protein: CASNPPGQGFTEAFF

D gene: .
clone size: .
V gene: TRBV15
J gene: TRBJ1-1
CDR3 DNA: TGTGCCACCAGCAGACCCTCACCAGAGGGCCACCCACCTGAAGCTTTCTTT
CDR3 protein: CATSRPSPEGHPPEAFF

D gene: .
clone size: .
V gene: TRBV5-4
J gene: TRBJ1-5
CDR3 DNA: TGTGCCAGCAGCCACAGGGCTGCAAACAATCAGCCCCAGCATTTT
CDR3 protein: CASSHRAANNQPQHF

D gene: .
clone size: .
V gene: TRBV29-1
J gene: TRBJ2-7
CDR3 DNA: TGCAGCGTTGCTCCGGGGACGAGCTCCTACGAGCAGTACTTC
CDR3 protein: CSVAPGTSSYEQYF

D gene: TRBD1
clone size: .
V gene: TRBV6-2/TRBV6-3
J gene: TRBJ1-6
CDR3 DNA: TGTGCCAGCAGCCTAGGACAGGATCCTTCACCCCTCCACTTT
CDR3 protein: CASSLGQDPSPLHF

D gene: .
clone size: few
V gene: TRBV28
J gene: TRBJ2-5
CDR3 DNA: TGTGCCAGCAGTTTGTTGGAGACCCAGTACTTC
CDR3 protein: CASSLLETQYF

D gene: .
clone size: .
V gene: TRBV29-1
J gene: TRBJ1-2
CDR3 DNA: TGCAGCGTTTGGACAGATGGCTACACCTTC
CDR3 protein: CSVWTDGYTF

D gene: TRBD1
clone size: .
V gene: TRBV11-2
J gene: TRBJ2-7
CDR3 DNA: TGTGCCAGCAGCTCCCTTCCGGGACAGGTTCACGAGCAGTACTTC
CDR3 protein: CASSSLPGQVHEQYF

D gene: .
clone size: .
V gene: TRBV7-6
J gene: TRBJ1-5
CDR3 DNA: TGTGCCAGCAGCTCGGCGGGGTGGGTTGGCAATCAGCCCCAGCATTTT
CDR3 protein: CASSSAGWVGNQPQHF

D gene: TRBD2
clone size: few
V gene: TRBV27
J gene: TRBJ2-7
CDR3 DNA: TGTGCCACCTCGAGGGGCGGGAGTCTTTCCTACGAGCAGTACTTC
CDR3 protein: CATSRGGSLSYEQYF

D gene: .
clone size: few
V gene: TRBV27
J gene: TRBJ1-2
CDR3 DNA: TGTGCCAGCAGTCAGGGCTATGGCTACACCTTC
CDR3 protein: CASSQGYGYTF

D gene: .
clone size: .
V gene: TRBV6-5
J gene: TRBJ1-2
CDR3 DNA: TGTGCCAGCAGGTCCGGAGGGGCGCAATATGGCTACACCTTC
CDR3 protein: CASRSGGAQYGYTF

D gene: .
clone size: .
V gene: TRBV5-6
J gene: TRBJ2-1
CDR3 DNA: TGTGCCAGCAGCTTTAAGGAACCAAATGAGCAGTTCTTC
CDR3 protein: CASSFKEPNEQFF

D gene: TRBD1
clone size: .
V gene: TRBV2
J gene: TRBJ1-5
CDR3 DNA: TGTGCCAGCAGTGAAACAACAGGGGGCTATGACAATCAGCCCCAGCATTTT
CDR3 protein: CASSETTGGYDNQPQHF

D gene: .
clone size: .
V gene: TRBV6-5
J gene: TRBJ2-7
CDR3 DNA: TGTGCCAGCAGTTCCCTAGTTCGGGCGGCTCCCTACGAGCAGTACTTC
CDR3 protein: CASSSLVRAAPYEQYF

D gene: TRBD1
clone size: .
V gene: TRBV27
J gene: TRBJ1-2
CDR3 DNA: TGTGCCAGCCAAAACCGAGCACCGGGACAGGGGATCTATGGCTACACCTTC
CDR3 protein: CASQNRAPGQGIYGYTF

D gene: .
clone size: .
V gene: TRBV29-1
J gene: TRBJ1-2
CDR3 DNA: TGCAGCGAACACGGGACCTCAGATGGCTACACCTTC
CDR3 protein: CSEHGTSDGYTF

D gene: .
clone size: .
V gene: TRBV5-1
J gene: TRBJ2-7
CDR3 DNA: TGCGCCAGCAGCTTGGAGGGCGAGCAGTACTTC
CDR3 protein: CASSLEGEQYF